The 18 T cell receptor beta chains in this list originate from one sample, sequenced in a study of CD8+CD57+ T cells in acquired aplastic anemia. Profiles of TCR beta VDJ and CDR3 were generated from a genomic DNA template. TCRdb re-derived calls from the reads in MiXCR, one entry per CDR3 protein. Here the sample spans around 290,000 distinct CDR3 sequences, roughly 61% being singletons. Patients sequenced had flow cytometry evidence of CD8+CD57+ cell expansion. Sequencing was performed on sorted CD4+, CD8+, or CD8+CD57+ T cells (not recorded which) from PBMCs. These receptors were collected from a human donor with aplastic anemia.

This chain joins TRBV9 and TRBJ2-3; D perhaps matches TRBD2 (6 bases). CDR1 is SGDLS, CDR2 YYNGEE, per germline. V was pared by 0 bases and J by 8 bases, with 7 bases between. The CDR3 is 12 residues long. In DNA form, the CDR3 reads TGTGCCAGCAGCGTAGAGGAGGGTACGCAGTATTTT. Encoded protein: CASSVEEGTQYF.

This clonotype turned up a few times. CDR3 sequence: CASSRPGTSMNTEAFF. In DNA, the CDR3 is TGTGCCAGCTCACGCCCCGGGACATCTATGAACACTGAAGCTTTCTTT. The chain uses TRBV18 and TRBJ1-1; a weak D match, TRBD1 (6 bases). Trimming shortened V by 4 bases and J by 0 bases, and 15 bases separated the two germline ends. CDR3 length: 16 residues. Per germline, CDR1 KGHSH and CDR2 LQKENI.

This clonotype was picked up a small number of times. The chain carries TRBV20-1 and TRBJ2-7; D perhaps matches TRBD2 (6 bases). Germline V gene lookup returns CDR1 DFQATT and CDR2 SNEGSKA (reference sequence). This CDR3 comprises 12 residues. V lost 4 bases and J lost 2, with 9 bases in between. CDR3 bases: TGCAGTGCTAAGGAGGGACCCTACGAGCAGTACTTC. It encodes CSAKEGPYEQYF.

This chain joins TRBV29-1 and TRBJ1-4; D remains unclear. V lost 4 bases to trimming and J lost 1 base, with 10 bases between them. The CDR3 covers 14 residues. Germline lookup yields CDR1 SQVTM and CDR2 ANQGSEA. The CDR3 DNA follows: TGCAGCGTTGCCGACGGGGTAACTAATGAAAAACTGTTTTTT. This gives the protein CSVADGVTNEKLFF.

This sequence joins TRBV5-1 and TRBJ2-3; either TRBD1 or TRBD2 may fit D (5 bases each). The germline V gene has CDR1 SGHRS and CDR2 YFSETQ. Between the trimmed V and J ends, which lost 0 bases and 0 bases, there was a span of 17 bases. The CDR3 is 18 residues long. This CDR3 reads CASSLAGTPNPSTDTQYF. As DNA, the CDR3 is TGCGCCAGCAGCTTGGCCGGGACCCCGAACCCTAGCACAGATACGCAGTATTTT.

The chain has TRBV9 and TRBJ2-7; 11 bases match TRBD1. The CDR3 is made up of 14 amino acids. V trimming: 3 bases; J trimming: 4 bases; junction bases outside the gene matches: 3. Germline assignment: CDR1 SGDLS and CDR2 YYNGEE. The CDR3 nucleotides read TGTGCCAGCAGCGAGGGACAGGGGGGTTACGAGCAGTACTTC. It codes for CASSEGQGGYEQYF.

This sequence joins TRBV7-9 and TRBJ1-1; D unresolved. Germline V gene data show CDR1 as SEHNR and CDR2 as FQNEAQ (reference sequence). Trimming pared 3 bases from V and 6 bases from J, leaving 14 bases between. This CDR3 is 14 amino acids long. In DNA, the CDR3 is TGTGCCAGCAGCTTTGGTAGGTCAGGACCTGAAGCTTTCTTT. Protein: CASSFGRSGPEAFF.

This clonotype was detected ten times or more. The V gene is TRBV5-1, the J gene TRBJ1-4; a weak D match, TRBD1 (5 bases). The CDR3 is 14 residues long. V lost 2 bases, J lost 2 bases, and 7 bases lay in between. The germline CDR1 and CDR2 sequences are SGHRS and YFSETQ. The CDR3 loop is CASSFGGTNEKLFF. The CDR3 DNA follows: TGCGCCAGCAGCTTCGGGGGGACTAATGAAAAACTGTTTTTT.

The sample holds one count of this clonotype. The genes are TRBV19 and TRBJ2-1; D assignment may be TRBD1 or TRBD2 (5 bases each). The CDR3 extends over 18 amino acids. Per the germline V gene, CDR1 is LNHDA and CDR2 is SQIVND (reference sequence). V shed 5 bases and J shed 0 bases, with 20 bases lying between them. DNA for the CDR3: TGTGCCAGTAGTCCTGGCCTCCGGGACCAGAGCTCCTACAATGAGCAGTTCTTC. It encodes CASSPGLRDQSSYNEQFF.

The chain uses TRBV12-3 or TRBV12-4 and TRBJ2-1, with 15 nucleotides matching TRBD2. The CDR3 spans 19 residues. Trimming removed 2 bases from V and 7 bases from J; junction bases left unmatched: 12. This chain's CDR3 is CASSLIVGTSGRPKNEQFF. CDR3 sequence (DNA): TGTGCCAGCAGTTTAATAGTCGGGACTAGCGGGAGGCCCAAAAATGAGCAGTTCTTC.

This sequence joins TRBV29-1 and TRBJ1-2; the D is unclear. Germline-derived CDR1 and CDR2 are SQVTM and ANQGSEA. Trimming took off 4 bases at V and 8 bases at J, with 11 bases between the two ends. This CDR3 is built from 11 residues. The CDR3 nucleotides are TGCAGCGTTGGCCGGGAAGGAGGCTACACCTTC. This sequence encodes CSVGREGGYTF.

Ten or more counts support this clonotype. The chain combines TRBV4-1 with TRBJ2-7, with 8 bases identical to TRBD2. The ends lost 0 bases at V and 6 bases at J; junction bases unmatched: 7. The CDR3 length is 15 residues. Germline V CDR1 and CDR2: MGHRA, YSYEKL. The CDR3 reads CASSQDQSGRGEQYF. DNA of the CDR3: TGCGCCAGCAGCCAAGATCAGAGCGGGAGAGGCGAGCAGTACTTC.

This clonotype was recorded once. This may arise from a read error, as a much more abundant clone is one base away. The chain links TRBV27 to TRBJ2-3, with D possibly called TRBD1 or TRBD2 (6 bases each). The V gene's germline CDR1 is MNHEY and CDR2 SMNVEV (reference sequence). The CDR3 covers 14 residues. Trimming stripped 8 bases from V and 5 bases from J, with 17 bases between. CDR3 DNA sequence: TGTGCCAGCCAACATCGGGGGCGAGGAGATACGCAGTATTTT. Protein product: CASQHRGRGDTQYF.

This clonotype was found many times. The chain joins TRBV10-2 to TRBJ1-2; no clear D. V lost 1 base and J 5 bases, leaving 5 bases between the germline ends. This CDR3 region has 12 residues. The germline V gene has CDR1 WSHSY and CDR2 SAAADI. CDR3 amino acids: CASSEYTYGYTF. CDR3 in DNA: TGCGCCAGCAGTGAGTATACGTATGGCTACACCTTC.

In the case of this clonotype: A read error may explain this, as a much larger clone is one base away. This chain uses TRBV6-5 with TRBJ1-1; the D is unclear. CDR3 size: 16 residues. The germline CDR1 and CDR2 sequences are MNHEY and SVGAGI. With 4 bases removed from V and 1 base from J, the gap between germline ends came to 16 bases. CDR3 protein: CASSLGDSWGNTEAFF. As DNA, the CDR3 is TGTGCCAGCAGTTTGGGAGATTCATGGGGGAACACTGAAGCTTTCTTT.

The rearrangement joins TRBV20-1 to TRBJ1-1; 11 bases map to TRBD1. Germline CDR1 DFQATT, CDR2 SNEGSKA (reference sequence). CDR3 length: 15 amino acids. V was pared by 1 base and J by 2 bases, with 3 bases of the junction left unmatched. The CDR3 coding sequence is TGCAGTGCTAGAGGGACAGGGGGCCCAAACACTGAAGCTTTCTTT. The encoded protein is CSARGTGGPNTEAFF.

Concerning this clonotype itself: Given the absence of the conserved phenylalanine or tryptophan at the CDR3 end, a read error is likely. The chain is built from TRBV5-1 and TRBJ1-4; unclear D gene. V lost 3 bases to trimming and J lost 3 bases, with 9 bases between them. The CDR3 totals 14 residues. CDR1 SGHRS and CDR2 YFSETQ come from the germline V gene. The CDR3 sequence is CASSYTDPNEKLFL. The CDR3 DNA sequence: TGCGCCAGCAGCTACACGGACCCTAATGAAAAACTGTTTCTT.

The chain has TRBV2 and TRBJ2-1; TRBD2 aligns across 12 bases. CDR3 size: 16 residues. Germline CDR1 and CDR2: SNHLY and FYNNEI. V dropped 6 bases and J dropped 8; count of bases not matched to a gene: 11. The CDR3 nucleotides read TGTGCCAGCAGGGCCAGAGGACTAGCGGGAATCGATGAGCAGTTCTTC. It encodes CASRARGLAGIDEQFF.